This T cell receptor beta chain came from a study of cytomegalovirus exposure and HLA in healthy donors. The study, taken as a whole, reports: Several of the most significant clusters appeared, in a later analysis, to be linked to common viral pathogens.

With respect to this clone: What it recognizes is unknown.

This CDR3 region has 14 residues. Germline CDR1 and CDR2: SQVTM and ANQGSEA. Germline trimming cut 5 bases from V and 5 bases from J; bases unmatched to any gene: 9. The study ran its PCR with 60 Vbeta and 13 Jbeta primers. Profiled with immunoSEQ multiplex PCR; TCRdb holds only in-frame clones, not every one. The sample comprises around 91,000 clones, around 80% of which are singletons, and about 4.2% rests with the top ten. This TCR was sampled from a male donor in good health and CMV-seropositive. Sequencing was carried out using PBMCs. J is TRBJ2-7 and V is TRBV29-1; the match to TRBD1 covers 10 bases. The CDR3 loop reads CSVYTGTGADEQYF. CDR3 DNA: TGCAGCGTTTACACCGGGACAGGGGCCGACGAGCAGTACTTC.